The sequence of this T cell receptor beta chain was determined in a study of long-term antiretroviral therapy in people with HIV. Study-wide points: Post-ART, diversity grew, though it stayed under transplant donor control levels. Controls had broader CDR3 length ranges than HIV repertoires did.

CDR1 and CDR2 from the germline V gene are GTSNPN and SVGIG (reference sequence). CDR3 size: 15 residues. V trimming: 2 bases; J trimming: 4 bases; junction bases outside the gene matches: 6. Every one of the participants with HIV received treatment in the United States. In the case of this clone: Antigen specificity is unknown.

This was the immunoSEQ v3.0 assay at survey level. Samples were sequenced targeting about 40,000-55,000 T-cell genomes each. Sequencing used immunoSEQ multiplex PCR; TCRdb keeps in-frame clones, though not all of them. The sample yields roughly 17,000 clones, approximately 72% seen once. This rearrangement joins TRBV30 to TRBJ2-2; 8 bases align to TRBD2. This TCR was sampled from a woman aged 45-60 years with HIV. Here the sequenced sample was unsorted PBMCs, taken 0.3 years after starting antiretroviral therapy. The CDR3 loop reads CAWSRSGEGTGELFF. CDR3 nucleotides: TGTGCCTGGAGTCGTAGCGGGGAGGGCACCGGGGAGCTGTTTTTT.